These 18 T cell receptor beta chains were all obtained from the same sample, sequenced in a study of blood T cell repertoires in COVID-19. The protocol was immunoSEQ multiplex PCR, while the TCRdb copy is restricted to in-frame clones and leaves out a portion. The data contain about 220,000 clones, approximately 86% of them singletons. Sequenced material: PBMCs or T cells enriched from blood (not recorded which). The receptors shown here come from a woman aged 45-60 years with acute COVID-19.

This rearrangement joins TRBV28 to TRBJ2-7, with a tentative D call TRBD2 (6 bases). There are 14 residues in the CDR3. Trimming took 3 bases from V and 2 from J, leaving 11 bases between them. Looked up from germline, CDR1 is MDHEN and CDR2 is SYDVKM. In DNA form, the CDR3 reads TGTGCCAGCAGTTTGCGGTGGGGGGCCTACGAGCAGTACTTC. As protein: CASSLRWGAYEQYF.

The chain carries TRBV5-1 and TRBJ2-1, with 10 bases lining up with TRBD2. This CDR3 comprises 15 residues. V was pared by 4 bases and J by 6 bases, with 7 bases of the junction left unmatched. In germline, CDR1 is SGHRS, CDR2 YFSETQ. This CDR3 reads CASSLGLALSNEQFF. DNA for the CDR3: TGCGCCAGCAGCCTGGGACTAGCGTTGAGCAATGAGCAGTTCTTC.

The V call is TRBV28, the J call TRBJ1-5; 8 bases match TRBD1. The trim removed 7 bases at V and 2 bases at J, leaving 10 bases unmatched. This CDR3 is 16 amino acids long. Germline V lookup: CDR1 MDHEN, CDR2 SYDVKM. The CDR3 region has the DNA TGTGCCAGCATTACCGTCGGACAGGGAGGCAATCAGCCCCAGCATTTT. Translated: CASITVGQGGNQPQHF.

The J gene is TRBJ1-4, the V gene TRBV11-2, with 7 bases matching TRBD1. The ends lost 1 base at V and 12 bases at J; junction bases unmatched: 5. From germline, CDR1 is SGHAT and CDR2 FQNNGV. The CDR3 length is 13 residues. The DNA for the CDR3 is TGTGCCAGCAGCTTAGCCGGGGGACAGCAACTGTTTTTT. This gives the protein CASSLAGGQQLFF.

V and J are TRBV7-9 and TRBJ1-1; D is unresolved. Per germline, CDR1 SEHNR and CDR2 FQNEAQ (reference sequence). The CDR3 runs 14 residues. The germline V and J ends were trimmed by 3 bases and 6 bases, with 14 bases remaining between them. In DNA, the CDR3 is TGTGCCAGCAGCTTCGGAGGTTCCGGTTCTGAAGCTTTCTTT. This codes for CASSFGGSGSEAFF.

The chain couples TRBV5-1 to TRBJ2-5, with 12 nucleotides matching TRBD2. V gave up 5 bases and J gave up 2 bases; unmatched junction bases: 4. The CDR3 runs to 15 residues. Germline values: CDR1 SGHRS, CDR2 YFSETQ. DNA of the CDR3: TGCGCCAGCAGTTCGACTAGCGGGAGTCAAGAGACCCAGTACTTC. Amino acids: CASSSTSGSQETQYF.

The chain joins TRBV3-1 (or the pseudogene TRBV3-2) to TRBJ1-2; D remains unclear. This CDR3 contains 14 residues. V lost 0 bases and J lost 3, with 8 bases in between. The germline gives CDR1 LGHDT, CDR2 YNNKEL (reference sequence). The CDR3 is CASSQDASDYGYTF. The CDR3 DNA is TGTGCCAGCAGCCAAGACGCGTCGGACTATGGCTACACCTTC.

The gene calls are TRBV7-6 and TRBJ2-3, with 14 bases identical to TRBD2. V was clipped by 5 bases and J by 8 bases; unmatched bases: 15. The CDR3 is 18 amino acids. The germline gives CDR1 SGHVS, CDR2 FNYEAQ. Here the CDR3 reads CASSPQGTSGSSGGTQYF. In nucleotides, the CDR3 is TGTGCCAGCAGCCCCCAGGGGACTAGCGGGAGTTCGGGCGGTACGCAGTATTTT.

A few counts support this clone. This chain links TRBV5-1 with TRBJ1-1; D may be TRBD1 (5 bases). V lost 5 bases to trimming and J lost 1 base, with 12 bases between them. Germline CDR1 and CDR2: SGHRS and YFSETQ. The CDR3 length is 14 residues. CDR3 bases: TGCGCCAGCAGTACGGGGGGTAGGAACACTGAAGCTTTCTTT. Its translation: CASSTGGRNTEAFF.

Concerning this clone itself: Likely a read error: the CDR3 ends without its conserved phenylalanine or tryptophan. It is unclear where the CDR3 begins or ends on the DNA, so no DNA is shown, and the CDR3 is as TCRdb lists it. The chain uses TRBV11-2 and TRBJ2-7; the table's D gene call, TRBD1, was not cross checked with the DNA. In germline, CDR1 is SGHAT, CDR2 FQNNGV. Ends included, the CDR3 has 14 residues. CDR3 loop: CASSKRGGGPPYEA.

The CDR3 nucleotides read TGTGCCACCAGCAGAGATCCCGGACTAGCGGGAGATGAGTACGAGCAGTACTTC. It encodes CATSRDPGLAGDEYEQYF. The chain recombines TRBV15 with TRBJ2-7; TRBD2 matches at 13 bases. This CDR3 region has 18 residues. J lost 4 bases, V lost 0 bases, and 9 bases had no gene match. Germline values: CDR1 LNHNV, CDR2 YYDKDF (reference sequence).

The chain recombines TRBV3-1 (or the pseudogene TRBV3-2) with TRBJ2-1; D not certain. The germline gives CDR1 LGHDT, CDR2 YNNKEL (reference sequence). V was clipped by 4 bases and J by 0 bases, with 7 bases between them. The CDR3 extends over 14 amino acids. The CDR3 nucleotides are TGTGCCAGCAGCCCACTTAGCTCCTACAATGAGCAGTTCTTC. Protein: CASSPLSSYNEQFF.

This CDR3 is CASSKPGQFSYEQYF. For the CDR3, the DNA is TGTGCCAGCAGCAAACCGGGACAGTTCTCCTACGAGCAGTACTTC. This chain connects TRBV7-2 to TRBJ2-7; 7 bases line up with TRBD1. V lost 5 bases to trimming and J lost 0 bases; unmatched junction nucleotides: 7. Germline-derived CDR1 and CDR2 are SGHTA and FQGNSA. The CDR3 has 15 amino acids.

With respect to this clone: One end of the junction varies from germline; a read error may be responsible. CDR3 bases: TGCAGCGTAACGACCGGGACAGGGGGGGAAAGGGCCTTT. It yields the protein CSVTTGTGGERAF. The gene calls are TRBV29-1 and TRBJ1-1, with 11 bases matching TRBD1. Per germline, CDR1 SQVTM and CDR2 ANQGSEA. The CDR3 consists of 13 residues.

This chain uses TRBV6-5 with TRBJ2-7; 12 bases fit TRBD1. Germline V CDR1 and CDR2: MNHEY, SVGAGI. This CDR3 is 13 amino acids long. V shed 6 bases and J 11 bases; nucleotides not matched to a gene: 8. Here the CDR3 reads CASRLRDRGLKYF. The DNA for the CDR3 is TGTGCCAGCAGGCTTCGGGACAGGGGGCTTAAGTACTTC.

This chain joins TRBV29-1 and TRBJ2-3, with D tentatively TRBD2 (6 bases). Germline CDR1 and CDR2: SQVTM and ANQGSEA. With 6 bases removed from V and 0 bases from J, the gap between germline ends came to 16 bases. The length of the CDR3 is 15 residues. As DNA, the CDR3 is TGCAGCGTGGCCGCCTGGACTATGAGCACAGATACGCAGTATTTT. It specifies CSVAAWTMSTDTQYF.

As regards this clone: Its ends do not fully match the called genes, so a read error is possible. This chain joins TRBV7-6 and TRBJ1-1; possible D gene TRBD1, 5 bases. Germline V lookup: CDR1 SGHVS, CDR2 FNYEAQ. The CDR3 length is 15 residues. The CDR3 DNA is TGTGCCAGCGGCTTAGCGCCCAGGGTGGGCACTGAAGCTTTCTTT. Protein sequence: CASGLAPRVGTEAFF.

The chain is built from TRBV24-1 and TRBJ2-2; 11 bases are shared with TRBD1. This CDR3 contains 14 residues. Unmatched junction bases numbered 5, after V lost 9 bases and J lost 6 bases. Per the germline V gene, CDR1 is KGHDR and CDR2 is SFDVKD. The CDR3 loop is CATLGQGASGELFF. CDR3 DNA sequence: TGTGCCACCCTCGGACAGGGGGCTTCCGGGGAGCTGTTTTTT.